The T cell receptor (beta chain) under discussion was sequenced for a study of blood T cell repertoires in COVID-19. The overall study: Samples representing acute and convalescent COVID-19 were sourced from the United States, Italy and Spain.

The CDR3 extends over 17 amino acids. CDR1 and CDR2 (germline): SQVTM, ANQGSEA. The V end was cut by 4 bases, the J end by 2 bases, with 23 bases between. As processed by the authors: Reference gene primer amplification yielded estimated nucleated cell counts. The assay was immunoSEQ multiplex PCR, and TCRdb's table has in-frame clones only and misses some. The V and J calls and clone size were taken over from that table, and D and trimming were inferred from the DNA. The sample has about 300,000 clones, around 92% seen once; the top ten hold about 1.7%. The specimen was peripheral blood. The source is a woman aged 30 to 39 with COVID-19, enrolled during active disease. The J gene is TRBJ1-2, the V gene TRBV29-1; possible D gene TRBD1, 5 bases. CDR3 DNA sequence: TGCAGCGTTGTTGGGGGGGAAAACGGGATCGGGAACTATGGCTACACCTTC. It encodes CSVVGGENGIGNYGYTF. Using reference TRBV29-1 and TRBJ1-2 for the parts outside the CDR3, the full variable domain is SAVISQKPSRDICQRGTSLTIQCQVDSQVTMMFWYRQQPGQSLTLIATANQGSEATYESGFVIDKFPISRPNLTFSTLTVSNMSPEDSSIYLCSVVGGENGIGNYGYTFGSGTRLTVV.